One sample yielded the 23 T cell receptor beta chains listed below, sequenced in a study of molecular identifiers for immune sequencing clone quantification. TCRdb used MiXCR to reprocess the PCR reads, holding one entry per CDR3 protein. The repertoire includes 460,000 or so distinct CDR3 sequences, around 23% of them detected once, and 0.76% sits in the top ten. The sample consisted of naive CD8+ T cells from blood, with Jurkat cell RNA spiked in. Subset in this sample: FACS-sorted CD8+CD4-CCR7+CD45RA+ naive T cells. The receptors come from a human donor in good health. Some libraries in this study had Jurkat cell RNA spiked in.

Of note for this clonotype: This clone may be a read error of a much larger clone one base away. This chain uses TRBV2 with TRBJ1-5; D unclear. CDR1 is SNHLY, CDR2 FYNNEI, per germline. The CDR3 runs to 16 residues. This chain's CDR3 is CASSEALKALNQLQHF. The CDR3 region has the DNA TGTGCCAGCAGTGAAGCGCTTAAGGCACTAAATCAGCTCCAGCATTTT. The variable domain in full, completed from reference TRBV2 and TRBJ1-5, reads EPEVTQTPSHQVTQMGQEVILRCVPISNHLYFYWYRQILGQKVEFLVSFYNNEISEKSEIFDDQFSVERPDGSNFTLKIRSTKLEDSAMYFCASSEALKALNQLQHFGDGTRLSIL.

This clonotype showed up just a few times. This chain joins TRBV10-2 and TRBJ2-7; 12 bases align to TRBD2. Germline CDR1 WSHSY, CDR2 SAAADI. This CDR3 is built from 15 residues. The V gene end was trimmed by 3 bases and the J gene end by 5 bases; junction bases not matched to a gene: 5. The CDR3 is CASSETSSGGDEQYF. The CDR3 nucleotides read TGCGCCAGCAGTGAAACTTCTAGCGGGGGGGACGAGCAGTACTTC.

There are many counts of this clonotype. The J gene is TRBJ2-7, the V gene TRBV12-3 or TRBV12-4, with D possibly called TRBD1 or TRBD2 (6 bases each). This CDR3 is 15 amino acids long. The V gene lost 2 bases and the J gene lost 7 bases, with 18 bases spanning the gap. The CDR3 region has the DNA TGTGCCAGCAGTTTATCGGGGGCCGGGCTAGGGGAGCAGTACTTC. Protein: CASSLSGAGLGEQYF.

There are many counts of this clonotype. The chain recombines TRBV2 with TRBJ1-4; the D is unclear. Germline V lookup: CDR1 SNHLY, CDR2 FYNNEI. The CDR3 extends over 15 amino acids. Trimming shortened V by 2 bases and J by 0 bases, and 7 bases separated the two germline ends. The CDR3 is CASSESVATNEKLFF. DNA of the CDR3: TGTGCCAGCAGTGAATCTGTTGCAACTAATGAAAAACTGTTTTTT.

This clonotype was found many times. The chain is built from TRBV4-1 and TRBJ1-6, with a possible D match to TRBD1 (5 bases). Trimming took off 3 bases at V and 0 bases at J, with 9 bases between the two ends. CDR3 length: 16 amino acids. Germline V lookup: CDR1 MGHRA, CDR2 YSYEKL. CDR3 DNA: TGCGCCAGCAGCCAGACAGTAGGCTCCTATAATTCACCCCTCCACTTT. This encodes CASSQTVGSYNSPLHF.

This clonotype was found a few times. V usage is TRBV5-1 and J usage is TRBJ2-7; the match to TRBD2 covers 10 bases. The CDR3 is made up of 20 amino acids. V trimming: 0 bases; J trimming: 2 bases; junction bases outside the gene matches: 17. Germline loops: CDR1 SGHRS, CDR2 YFSETQ. CDR3: CASSLAPPGLAATVAYEQYF. The CDR3 nucleotides read TGCGCCAGCAGCTTGGCCCCGCCCGGACTAGCGGCAACCGTCGCCTACGAGCAGTACTTC.

The table lists this clonotype with a few counts. The V and J genes are TRBV28 and TRBJ1-6; D ambiguous. Germline CDR1 reads MDHEN; CDR2 reads SYDVKM. Trimming pared 6 bases from V and 5 bases from J, leaving 14 bases between. The CDR3 is 15 amino acids. CDR3 nucleotides: TGTGCCAGCAGCCGGGAGGCGGCCCATAATTCACCCCTCCACTTT. This codes for CASSREAAHNSPLHF. Together with reference TRBV28 and TRBJ1-6, the CDR3 gives the full variable domain: DVKVTQSSRYLVKRTGEKVFLECVQDMDHENMFWYRQDPGLGLRLIYFSYDVKMKEKGDIPEGYSVSREKKERFSLILESASTNQTSMYLCASSREAAHNSPLHFGNGTRLTVT.

This clonotype was observed a few times. A read error may account for a junction end that differs from germline. The chain employs TRBV28 and TRBJ2-7; 9 positions agree with TRBD2. Germline CDR1 is MDHEN and CDR2 is SYDVKM. The CDR3 totals 15 residues. In nucleotides, the CDR3 is TGTGCCAGCAGTTTAGGAAGTAGCGGGAGTTACGAGCAGTCCTTC. This sequence encodes CASSLGSSGSYEQSF.

The table lists this clonotype with many counts. This sequence joins TRBV6-5 and TRBJ2-3; TRBD2 is a possible D gene (5 bases). The V end was cut by 4 bases, the J end by 2 bases, with 16 bases between. Germline values: CDR1 MNHEY, CDR2 SVGAGI. The CDR3 has 16 amino acids. The CDR3 DNA is TGTGCCAGCAGTTGGTCGGAGGCCTTGAACACAGATACGCAGTATTTT. Protein sequence: CASSWSEALNTDTQYF.

V gene TRBV7-9 combines with J gene TRBJ1-6, with TRBD1 as a possible D gene (5 bases). Trimming took 7 bases from V and 11 from J, leaving 18 bases between them. Looked up from germline, CDR1 is SEHNR and CDR2 is FQNEAQ (reference sequence). This CDR3 comprises 14 residues. CDR3 in amino acids: CASTFPPGNPPLHF. CDR3 bases: TGTGCCAGCACCTTTCCACCAGGGAATCCACCCCTCCACTTT.

This clonotype was observed a handful of times. The CDR3 nucleotides read TGTGCCAGCAGCCTAAGGCCCCAGCTCAATCAGCCCCAGCATTTT. This encodes CASSLRPQLNQPQHF. The V call is TRBV28, the J call TRBJ1-5; D call uncertain. The V end lost 6 bases, the J end lost 3 bases, and 15 bases lay between the germline ends. Germline V gene lookup returns CDR1 MDHEN and CDR2 SYDVKM. The CDR3 loop spans 15 amino acids.

About this clonotype: A much larger clone lies a single base off, so this may be a read error. DNA for the CDR3: TGTGCCAGCAGAACAGGGGCGGCCACTGAAGCTTTCTTT. Translating gives CASRTGAATEAFF. The rearrangement joins TRBV27 to TRBJ1-1; 7 bases map to TRBD1. CDR3 length: 13 residues. V was pared by 6 bases and J by 4 bases, with 5 bases of the junction left unmatched. Germline values: CDR1 MNHEY, CDR2 SMNVEV (reference sequence).

This clonotype was counted a few times. The chain recombines TRBV12-3 or TRBV12-4 with TRBJ1-1; D is ambiguous. V gave up 5 bases and J gave up 3 bases, with 13 bases separating them. The CDR3 is 14 amino acids. The CDR3 DNA reads TGTGCCAGCAGTCATCCGGGGTATGACACTGAAGCTTTCTTT. It encodes CASSHPGYDTEAFF.

Details on this clonotype: Since the CDR3 does not end with the conserved phenylalanine or tryptophan, this likely comes from a read error. The rearrangement uses TRBV7-2 and TRBJ1-6, with a tentative D call TRBD1 (5 bases). CDR1 and CDR2 from the germline V gene are SGHTA and FQGNSA. V was clipped by 5 bases and J by 6 bases, with 14 bases between them. This CDR3 region has 15 residues. The CDR3 coding sequence is TGTGCCAGCAGCACCCCTCAGGGAGTTAATTCACCCCTCCACCTT. This sequence encodes CASSTPQGVNSPLHL.

Comment on this clonotype: A much larger clone sits a single nucleotide away, making a read error possible. The chain links TRBV28 to TRBJ1-1; the D is unclear. The CDR3 runs to 16 residues. Germline CDR1 MDHEN, CDR2 SYDVKM. The DNA of the CDR3 is TGTGCCAGCAGTTTAGTGAGGGTACCTTCGAACGCTGAAGCTTTCTTT. Its protein product is CASSLVRVPSNAEAFF.

A few counts support this clonotype. The chain uses TRBV7-9 and TRBJ1-1; unclear D gene. The CDR3 totals 13 residues. Trimming removed 5 bases at V and 4 bases at J, with 11 bases between. In germline, CDR1 is SEHNR, CDR2 FQNEAQ (reference sequence). The CDR3 nucleotides are TGTGCCAGCAGCCCTCCCTGGGGCACTGAAGCTTTCTTT. It yields the protein CASSPPWGTEAFF.

In its sample, this clonotype was seen many times. The chain carries TRBV6-5 and TRBJ2-1, with D possibly being TRBD2 (5 bases). The ends were cut back, 7 bases at V and 5 bases at J, with 12 bases in the middle. The length of the CDR3 is 13 residues. Per the germline V gene, CDR1 is MNHEY and CDR2 is SVGAGI. CDR3 residues: CASNAGPDNEQFF. The DNA of the CDR3 is TGTGCCAGCAACGCGGGCCCCGACAATGAGCAGTTCTTC.

This clonotype showed up just a few times. A read error is possible here, since a much larger clone lies one base away. The J gene is TRBJ2-1, the V gene TRBV27; D uncertain. There are 13 residues in the CDR3. CDR1 and CDR2 from the germline V gene are MNHEY and SMNVEV (reference sequence). Written as DNA, the CDR3 is TGTGCCAGCAGTTTAGGGCCCTACAATGAGCAGTCCTTC. It yields the protein CASSLGPYNEQSF.

Points on this clonotype: A much larger clone lies a single base off, so this may be a read error. The genes are TRBV7-9 and TRBJ2-3; TRBD2 agrees at 11 bases. Trimming at V came to 4 bases and at J to 10 bases, leaving 31 bases not matched to a gene. This CDR3 is built from 22 residues. Germline CDR1 reads SEHNR; CDR2 reads FQNEAQ (reference sequence). This CDR3 is CASSYYSSGLAGDRASPWAQYF. The CDR3 coding sequence is TGTGCCAGCAGCTATTACAGCTCCGGACTAGCGGGCGATCGGGCGTCCCCGTGGGCGCAGTATTTT.

The chain carries TRBV3-1 and TRBJ2-2, with D perhaps assigned TRBD1 or TRBD2 (5 bases each). Germline assignment: CDR1 LGHDT and CDR2 YNNKEL (reference sequence). This CDR3 region has 16 residues. Trimming cost V 4 bases and J 0 bases, with 12 bases left between them. CDR3 loop: CASSPRGPPNTGELFF. In DNA, the CDR3 is TGTGCCAGCAGCCCCCGGGGACCTCCGAACACCGGGGAGCTGTTTTTT.

This clonotype has at least ten counts. The J gene is TRBJ1-1, the V gene TRBV29-1, with unresolved D. CDR1 is SQVTM and CDR2 is ANQGSEA in the germline V gene. The CDR3 runs to 14 residues. The V and J ends lost 4 bases and 1 base respectively, with 13 bases between them. The CDR3 DNA sequence: TGCAGCGTTGGACCCTTCGCAGAGAACACTGAAGCTTTCTTT. Translated: CSVGPFAENTEAFF.

This clonotype was counted a few times. The rearrangement joins TRBV6-2 or TRBV6-3 to TRBJ2-2; weak D call: TRBD1 (5 bases). Germline values: CDR1 MNHEY, CDR2 SVGEGT. CDR3 length: 16 residues. Trimming pared 4 bases from V and 0 bases from J, leaving 12 bases between. The CDR3 bases are TGTGCCAGCAGTTCTTATGGACACGCGAACACCGGGGAGCTGTTTTTT. Amino acid sequence: CASSSYGHANTGELFF.

This clonotype was observed many times. V and J are TRBV29-1 and TRBJ1-1, with D hard to call. The length of the CDR3 is 14 residues. In germline, CDR1 is SQVTM, CDR2 ANQGSEA. V shed 1 base and J shed 0 bases, with 9 bases lying between them. CDR3 DNA: TGCAGCGTTGAAGTACCCAGATTGAACACTGAAGCTTTCTTT. Protein sequence: CSVEVPRLNTEAFF.